This note documents a single T cell receptor (beta chain) sequence. What it binds is not known. These data belong to a study of beta chain features in type 1 diabetes. Whole-study findings and limits: When Type 1 diabetes patients were examined, their TCRB CDR3s proved moderately but significantly shorter in all four CD4+ subsets.

Sequencing targeted expressed TCRB transcripts, as all isolated RNA had been reverse transcribed. The data were produced by immunoSEQ multiplex PCR, yet TCRdb's version contains in-frame clones alone and is incomplete. This table has under 150,000 clones, 15% to 20% appearing once. The CDR3 spans 16 residues. Germline V lookup: CDR1 SNHLY, CDR2 FYNNEI. Losses at the gene ends were 7 bases for V and 2 bases for J; bases not matched to a gene: 9. The sequenced material came from central memory CD4+ T cells from blood. The TCR was taken from a young man with type 1 diabetes. This chain joins TRBV2 and TRBJ2-5; 11 bases agree with TRBD2. The CDR3 reads CASTFAGLAEQETQYF. CDR3 in DNA: TGTGCCAGCACTTTTGCGGGACTAGCGGAACAAGAGACCCAGTACTTC.